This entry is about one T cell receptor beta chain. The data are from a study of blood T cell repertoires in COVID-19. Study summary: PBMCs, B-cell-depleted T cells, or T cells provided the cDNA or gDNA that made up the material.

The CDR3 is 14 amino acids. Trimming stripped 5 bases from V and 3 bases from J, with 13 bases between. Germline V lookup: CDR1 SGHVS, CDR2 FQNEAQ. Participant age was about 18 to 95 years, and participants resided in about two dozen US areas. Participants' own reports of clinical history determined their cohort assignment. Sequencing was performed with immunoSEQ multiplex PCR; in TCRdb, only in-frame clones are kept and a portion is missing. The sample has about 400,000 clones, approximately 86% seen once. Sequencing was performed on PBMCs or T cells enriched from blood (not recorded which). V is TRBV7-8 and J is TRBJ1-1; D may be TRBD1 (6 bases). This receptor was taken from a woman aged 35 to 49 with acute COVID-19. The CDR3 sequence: CASSVQGRDTEAFF. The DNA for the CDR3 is TGTGCCAGCAGCGTACAGGGTCGGGACACTGAAGCTTTCTTT. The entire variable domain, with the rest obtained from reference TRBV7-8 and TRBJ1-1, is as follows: GAGVSQSPRYKVAKRGQDVALRCDPISGHVSLFWYQQALGQGPEFLTYFQNEAQLDKSGLPSDRFFAERPEGSVSTLKIQRTQQEDSAVYLCASSVQGRDTEAFFGQGTRLTVV.